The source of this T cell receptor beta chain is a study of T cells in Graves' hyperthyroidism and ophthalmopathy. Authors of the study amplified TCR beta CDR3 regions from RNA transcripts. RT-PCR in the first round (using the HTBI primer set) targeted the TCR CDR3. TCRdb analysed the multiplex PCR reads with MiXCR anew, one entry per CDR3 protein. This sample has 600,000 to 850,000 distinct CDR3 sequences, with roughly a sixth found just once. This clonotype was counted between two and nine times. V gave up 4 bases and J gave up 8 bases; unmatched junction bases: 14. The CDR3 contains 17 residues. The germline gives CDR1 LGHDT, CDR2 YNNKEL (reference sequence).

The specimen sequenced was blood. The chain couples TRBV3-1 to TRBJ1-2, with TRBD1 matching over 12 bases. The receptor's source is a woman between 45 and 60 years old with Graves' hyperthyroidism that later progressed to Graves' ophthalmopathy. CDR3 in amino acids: CASSPSFPGQGAWGYTF. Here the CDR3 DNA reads TGTGCCAGCAGCCCCTCCTTTCCGGGACAGGGGGCTTGGGGCTACACCTTC.